Presented here are 20 T cell receptor beta chains from one specimen sequenced in a study of control samples from healthy donors and cancer patients. Some clones are missing from TCRdb's copy, which holds only in-frame ones; the method was immunoSEQ multiplex PCR. The profile covers fewer than 200,000 clones, with 90% appearing a single time and around 1.4% taken by the ten largest. The sequencing input was blood. These receptors all stem from a woman in her forties or fifties in good health.

The chain couples TRBV19 to TRBJ1-3, with a possible D match to TRBD1 (5 bases). Trimming took off 3 bases at V and 0 bases at J, with 12 bases between the two ends. CDR1 is LNHDA and CDR2 is SQIVND in the germline V gene (reference sequence). CDR3 size: 16 residues. The CDR3 loop reads CASSMRQTISGNTIYF. As DNA, the CDR3 is TGTGCCAGTAGTATGAGACAGACCATCTCTGGAAACACCATATATTTT.

This chain joins TRBV5-1 and TRBJ2-6; the D gene is possibly TRBD1 (5 bases). The CDR3 spans 18 residues. Germline CDR1 and CDR2: SGHRS and YFSETQ. Trimming removed 4 bases from V and 0 bases from J, with 17 bases in between. The CDR3, as DNA: TGCGCCAGCAGCAGGGAACTACAGGATAGCTCTGGGGCCAACGTCCTGACTTTC. This translates into CASSRELQDSSGANVLTF.

The chain joins TRBV7-9 to TRBJ1-1, with TRBD1 matching 9 bases. With V trimmed by 5 bases and J by 4 bases, 5 bases remained unmatched. The CDR3 spans 14 residues. CDR1 is SEHNR, CDR2 FQNEAQ, per germline (reference sequence). The DNA for the CDR3 is TGTGCCAGCAGCGCCCCACAGGGGGCCACTGAAGCTTTCTTT. Amino acids: CASSAPQGATEAFF. Using reference TRBV7-9 and TRBJ1-1 for the parts outside the CDR3, the full variable domain is DTGVSQNPRHKITKRGQNVTFRCDPISEHNRLYWYRQTLGQGPEFLTYFQNEAQLEKSRLLSDRFSAERPKGSFSTLEIQRTEQGDSAMYLCASSAPQGATEAFFGQGTRLTVV.

The gene calls are TRBV4-1 and TRBJ1-6; D uncertain. V shed 6 bases and J shed 14 bases, with 23 bases lying between them. The CDR3 length is 15 residues. CDR1 is MGHRA, CDR2 YSYEKL, per germline. In DNA form, the CDR3 reads TGCGCCAGCAGTTCTACACCGGTCGTGTTCGACACCCTCCACTTT. It yields the protein CASSSTPVVFDTLHF.

For this clone: Other DNA sequences in the sample encode the same CDR3. This rearrangement joins TRBV5-4 to TRBJ2-5; D is unclear. V was cut by 0 bases and J by 5 bases, with 11 bases left in between. The CDR3 has 14 residues. Germline CDR1 and CDR2: SGHNT and YYREEE (reference sequence). The DNA for the CDR3 is TGTGCCAGCAGCTTGGCCGGTGCCGGGGAGACCCAGTACTTC. Its protein product is CASSLAGAGETQYF. The full variable domain, rest sourced from reference TRBV5-4 and TRBJ2-5, is ETGVTQSPTHLIKTRGQQVTLRCSSQSGHNTVSWYQQALGQGPQFIFQYYREEENGRGNFPPRFSGLQFPNYSSELNVNALELDDSALYLCASSLAGAGETQYFGPGTRLLVL.

This chain uses TRBV5-1 with TRBJ2-2; 8 bases align to TRBD1. The V gene's germline CDR1 is SGHRS and CDR2 YFSETQ. The CDR3 is 15 residues long. Losses at the gene ends were 2 bases for V and 3 bases for J; bases not matched to a gene: 3. The DNA of the CDR3 is TGCGCCAGCAGCTTAAGGACAGGGCACACCGGGGAGCTGTTTTTT. Protein sequence: CASSLRTGHTGELFF.

This clone was seen a single time. The chain carries TRBV6-1 and TRBJ2-7; tentative D call: TRBD2 (6 bases). Deletions cut 2 bases from V and 4 bases from J, with 12 bases between. Germline CDR1 reads MNHNS; CDR2 reads SASEGT. The CDR3 spans 14 residues. The CDR3 DNA follows: TGTGCCAGCAGTGAATCCGCGACTAGGTACGAGCAGTACTTC. Its translation is CASSESATRYEQYF.

CDR3 sequence reads: CASSLNRVNTDTQYF. The CDR3 DNA sequence: TGTGCCAGCAGCTTGAACAGGGTAAATACAGATACGCAGTATTTT. This chain connects TRBV7-2 to TRBJ2-3; D may be TRBD1 (6 bases). Trimming pared 3 bases from V and 3 bases from J, leaving 13 bases between. Germline V gene data show CDR1 as SGHTA and CDR2 as FQGNSA. This CDR3 is 15 amino acids long.

V is TRBV5-1 and J is TRBJ1-1; TRBD1 is a possible D gene (5 bases). The CDR3 totals 15 residues. V was cut by 1 base and J by 1 base, with 11 bases left in between. The V gene's germline CDR1 is SGHRS and CDR2 YFSETQ. The CDR3 here is CASSLRGMGNTEAFF. The CDR3 bases are TGCGCCAGCAGCTTGCGGGGGATGGGGAACACTGAAGCTTTCTTT.

J is TRBJ2-4 and V is TRBV24-1; 9 bases agree with TRBD1. Germline CDR1 and CDR2: KGHDR and SFDVKD. The CDR3 is 14 amino acids. The junction had 4 bases not matched to a gene; V was cut back by 3 bases and J by 8 bases. Written as DNA, the CDR3 is TGTGCCACCAGTGATACACAGGGGGCAGACATTCAGTACTTC. It specifies CATSDTQGADIQYF.

V usage is TRBV7-2 and J usage is TRBJ1-1; tentatively, D is TRBD1 (5 bases). Germline CDR1 reads SGHTA; CDR2 reads FQGNSA. The V end was cut by 5 bases, the J end by 0 bases, with 13 bases between. This CDR3 is built from 15 residues. DNA of the CDR3: TGTGCCAGCAGCCCGCAGCAGGGTTTGAACACTGAAGCTTTCTTT. This encodes CASSPQQGLNTEAFF.

This chain joins TRBV19 and TRBJ1-4; D perhaps matches TRBD1 (6 bases). CDR1 is LNHDA and CDR2 is SQIVND in the germline V gene (reference sequence). The CDR3 is made up of 17 amino acids. V lost 3 bases to trimming and J lost 7 bases, with 21 bases between them. Written as DNA, the CDR3 is TGTGCCAGTAGTATGGGGCCCCCCCACAGGGCAGGTGAAAAACTGTTTTTT. Its translation: CASSMGPPHRAGEKLFF.

The chain combines TRBV3-1 (or the pseudogene TRBV3-2) with TRBJ2-5, with 9 bases lining up with TRBD2. Germline V gene lookup returns CDR1 LGHDT and CDR2 YNNKEL (reference sequence). Germline trimming cut 3 bases from V and 4 bases from J; bases unmatched to any gene: 9. The length of the CDR3 is 16 residues. The DNA for the CDR3 is TGTGCCAGCAGCCACGATCCAGCGGGGGGCCGAGAGACCCAGTACTTC. This translates into CASSHDPAGGRETQYF.

CDR3 in DNA: TGTGCCACCAGCCACCGGGACAGGGACTACAATGAGCAGTTCTTC. Amino acid sequence: CATSHRDRDYNEQFF. The rearrangement uses TRBV24-1 and TRBJ2-1; 9 nucleotides line up with TRBD1. CDR1 and CDR2 (germline): KGHDR, SFDVKD. The J segment lost 3 bases and the V segment lost 7 bases, leaving 6 bases of the junction unmatched. This CDR3 region has 15 residues.

The chain has TRBV3-1 (or the pseudogene TRBV3-2) and TRBJ1-6, with a possible D match to TRBD1 (5 bases). Germline values: CDR1 LGHDT, CDR2 YNNKEL (reference sequence). CDR3 length: 15 residues. V was clipped by 5 bases and J by 7 bases, with 15 bases between them. CDR3 region: CASSFQDGGNSPLHF. Here the CDR3 DNA reads TGTGCCAGCAGCTTCCAGGACGGGGGGAATTCACCCCTCCACTTT.

V and J are TRBV28 and TRBJ1-5; D might be TRBD1 (6 bases). Germline CDR1 reads MDHEN; CDR2 reads SYDVKM. V was pared by 7 bases and J by 7 bases, with 14 bases between. The CDR3 covers 13 residues. The CDR3 DNA sequence: TGTGCCAGCACCCCCGGACAGAGGCAGCCCCAGCATTTT. Translation gives CASTPGQRQPQHF.

V gene TRBV7-7 combines with J gene TRBJ1-6; maybe TRBD1 (6 bases). Germline loops: CDR1 SSHAT, CDR2 FNYEAQ (reference sequence). This CDR3 region has 13 residues. Trimming shortened V by 8 bases and J by 7 bases, and 12 bases separated the two germline ends. This CDR3 is CASGRDNNSPLHF. The CDR3 DNA follows: TGTGCCAGCGGCCGGGACAACAATTCACCCCTCCACTTT.

The rearrangement joins TRBV23-1 to TRBJ1-1, with D unclear. TRBV23-1 qualifies as an ORF whose function is uncertain. The CDR3 totals 15 residues. Trimming stripped 0 bases from V and 4 bases from J, with 12 bases between. CDR3 residues: CASSQSPSRSTEAFF. CDR3 DNA: TGCGCCAGCAGTCAATCCCCGTCGAGGAGCACTGAAGCTTTCTTT.

The V gene is TRBV7-2, the J gene TRBJ2-2; D unresolved. Looked up from germline, CDR1 is SGHTA and CDR2 is FQGNSA. V was trimmed by 1 base and J by 1 base, leaving 19 bases between them. CDR3 length: 19 residues. The CDR3 spells CASSLGGTSQTLNTGELFF. The DNA for the CDR3 is TGTGCCAGCAGCTTAGGGGGAACTTCACAGACGCTGAACACCGGGGAGCTGTTTTTT.

This clone has only a few counts. The chain combines TRBV6-2 or TRBV6-3 with TRBJ2-7, with 14 bases matching TRBD2. The CDR3 length is 18 residues. Germline V gene lookup returns CDR1 MNHEY and CDR2 SVGEGT. The trim removed 5 bases at V and 3 bases at J, leaving 12 bases unmatched. CDR3 region: CASSPRPGTSGGLYEQYF. The CDR3, as DNA: TGTGCCAGCAGTCCAAGACCCGGGACTAGCGGGGGACTCTACGAGCAGTACTTC.